This is a list of T cell receptor beta chains from one sample in a study of T cell responses to AZD1222 COVID-19 vaccine. Repertoires were generated with immunoSEQ multiplex PCR, while TCRdb's copy carries only in-frame clones and drops some. The sample includes 95,000 to 150,000 clones, roughly 91% of them seen just once. The specimen comprised peripheral blood, sampled on day 0 of AZD1222 vaccination. These receptors came from an adult in good health. Each CDR3 is given with its conserved first and last residue. Fields, in order: V gene, clone size, D gene, J gene, CDR3 DNA, CDR3 protein. A D gene is named only where the DNA matches it firmly. Only some rows state a clone size, as once, few, many or a class for expanded clones.

>TRBV12-3/TRBV12-4|.|TRBD1|TRBJ1-1
TGTGCCAGCAGTCTGGACAGGGGATTGGCTTTCTTT
CASSLDRGLAFF
>TRBV6-5|.|TRBD1|TRBJ1-2
TGTGCCAGCAGTTGGGGACAGGCCTTAGGCTACACCTTC
CASSWGQALGYTF
>TRBV24-1|.|TRBD1|TRBJ2-7
TGTGCCACCAGTGAGACAGGGTCCGAGCAGTACTTC
CATSETGSEQYF
>TRBV7-6|.|.|TRBJ2-7
TGTGCCAGCAGCTTAAGTTCCGGGTTTCTTGTCGAGCAGTACTTC
CASSLSSGFLVEQYF
>TRBV4-2|.|.|TRBJ2-5
TGTGCCAGCAGCCAAGGCGCCTCGGGGGAGACCCAGTACTTC
CASSQGASGETQYF
>TRBV19|.|TRBD2|TRBJ2-1
TGTGCCAGTAGCTCTAGCGGGAGGTCCTACAATGAGCAGTTCTTC
CASSSSGRSYNEQFF
>TRBV5-1|once|.|TRBJ1-1
TGCGCCAGCAGCAGGGGGACTAACACTGAAGCTTTCTTT
CASSRGTNTEAFF
>TRBV14|.|.|TRBJ2-1
TGTGCCAGCAGCCTCAACATGGGGTACCGGAATGAGCAGTTCTTC
CASSLNMGYRNEQFF
>TRBV2|.|.|TRBJ2-7
TGTGCCAGCAGCTCCTACGAGCAGTACTTC
CASSSYEQYF
>TRBV25-1|.|.|TRBJ2-7
TGTGCCAGCAGCCACCGTGGAGGGGGTGGGACCGCCTACGAGCAGTACTTC
CASSHRGGGGTAYEQYF
>TRBV2|once|.|TRBJ1-5
TGTGCCAGCAGTGGATACGGGGCGAGGGGCAATCAGCCCCAGCATTTT
CASSGYGARGNQPQHF
>TRBV12-3/TRBV12-4|.|TRBD1|TRBJ1-2
TGTGCCACAGGACAGGGGGCCTTTGGCTACACCTTC
CATGQGAFGYTF
>TRBV19|.|.|TRBJ2-1
TGTGCCAGGGGGTTCCGCTTTTCCTACAATGAGCAGTTCTTC
CARGFRFSYNEQFF
>TRBV28|.|TRBD2|TRBJ2-5
TGTGCCAGCAGTCCCCAGCGGGGGGGCCAAGAGACCCAGTACTTC
CASSPQRGGQETQYF
>TRBV7-6|few|TRBD1|TRBJ1-1
TGTGCCAGCAGCCCGGGACAGGGGGTAGGCACTGAAGCTTTCTTT
CASSPGQGVGTEAFF
>TRBV19|.|.|TRBJ1-3
TGTGCCAGTAGTATGAGTCTCGGCAGTCAGAGCTCTGGAAACACCATATATTTT
CASSMSLGSQSSGNTIYF
>TRBV10-3|.|.|TRBJ1-1
TGTGCCATCAGTGGGCATTGGAACACTGAAGCTTTCTTT
CAISGHWNTEAFF
>TRBV15|.|.|TRBJ1-4
TGTGCCACCAGCAGAGAGACCAGCGCAAATGAAAAACTGTTTTTT
CATSRETSANEKLFF
>TRBV28|.|.|TRBJ1-2
TGTGCCAGCAGTCCTCAGGTAACCTATGGCTACACCTTC
CASSPQVTYGYTF
>TRBV10-3|few|.|TRBJ2-1
TGTGCCATCAGTGGGGGGGGCCATGAGCAGTTCTTC
CAISGGGHEQFF
>TRBV25-1|.|.|TRBJ2-2
TGTGCCAGCAGCGGATTGAACACCGGGGAGCTGTTTTTT
CASSGLNTGELFF
>TRBV6-1|.|.|TRBJ1-1
TGTGCCAGCAGTGAAACCCCATTTCAGGGGAACACTGAAGCTTTCTTT
CASSETPFQGNTEAFF
>TRBV15|.|.|TRBJ2-5
TGTGCCACCAGCAGAGATCGGAAAGGGTTGGTTACCGGGGAGACCCAGTACTTC
CATSRDRKGLVTGETQYF
>TRBV19|.|.|TRBJ2-6
TGTGCCAGTAGTGCCGAAGGGATTTCTGGGGCCAACGTCCTGACTTTC
CASSAEGISGANVLTF
>TRBV2|.|.|TRBJ1-1
TGTGCCAGCAGTGACGGGGAGGTTGACACTGAAGCTTTCTTT
CASSDGEVDTEAFF
>TRBV5-4|.|.|TRBJ2-3
TGTGCCAGCAGCTTGGCCAGGGAACGAACGCAGTATTTT
CASSLARERTQYF
>TRBV11-1|.|TRBD1|TRBJ1-6
TGTGCCAGCAGCCCCCAGGGACAGGGGATGGCGGCCCTCCACTTT
CASSPQGQGMAALHF
>TRBV28|.|.|TRBJ1-5
TGTGCCAGCAGCCGTTTGGCAGGGGCTCAGCCCCAGCATTTT
CASSRLAGAQPQHF